This T cell receptor (beta chain) was captured by sequencing in a study of blood T cell repertoires in COVID-19 (TCRdb year 2020). About the study as a whole: Samples covering the acute and convalescent phases of COVID-19 were provided by collaborators in the United States, Italy and Spain. The material from the prospective study consisted of cDNA or gDNA derived from T cells, B-cell-depleted T cells, or PBMCs. The dataset comprised deeply sampled blood TCRbeta repertoires from subjects exposed to, actively infected with, or recovered from COVID-19. The repertoires were released in a freely available public database intended as a resource for research on the immune response to SARS-CoV-2. The samples were drawn from two sources: the first 160 participants of the ongoing ImmuneRACE study, and fewer than 1,500 subjects contributed by 6 global collaborators. A de-identified subject ID, COVID-19 status, age in years and sex were almost always included in the sample metadata. HLA class I and class II types, where available, came from metadata supplied by the sample provider rather than from assay-based typing.

General study outcomes and caveats: How much clinical and demographic metadata was included differed by source and by participant, and the metadata was provided uncurated.

As to this clone: It lacks a known antigen. There are no base qualities to consult, and no much larger clone falls within one base.

Inclusive of the bounding cysteine and phenylalanine, the CDR3 is 13 residues long. Left in the record is the CDR3 DNA by itself, 39 bases read in frame from the first base. Unmatched junction bases come to 3, with V trimmed by 6 bases and J by 4 bases. The germline V gene (reference sequence) sets CDR1 to MNHEY and CDR2 to SMNVEV. Participants in the prospective study were enrolled through a virtual design, were aged roughly 18 to 100 years, and lived in fewer than 30 United States geographic areas. In the prospective study, cohorts were assigned on the basis of participant-reported clinical history obtained from a screening survey and a study questionnaire. ImmuneRACE Cohort 3 recovered participants were defined by two consecutive negative NP/OP PCR tests, healthcare professional clearance, or symptom resolution. In the prospective study, mobile phlebotomists collected whole blood, serum and a nasopharyngeal or oropharyngeal swab from each participant. Prospective study participants could optionally give additional blood draws and questionnaires over an approximately two-month period. Prospective study blood samples were shipped either frozen or at room temperature before DNA extraction.

TCRbeta CDR3 regions were amplified from genomic DNA using the immunoSEQ Assay, a bias-controlled multiplex PCR. Per the original workflow: Within the assay, amplification of reference gene primers was used to estimate how many nucleated cells each sample contained. To quantify the absolute abundance of each unique TCRbeta CDR3 rearrangement, sequence reads were collapsed and filtered. For each sample, productive Simpson clonality was calculated as the square root of Simpson's diversity index over productive rearrangements. TCRdb retrieved this table from immuneACCESS and kept in-frame rearrangements only. Not all clones are present; in checked studies, unresolved V genes account for under half, and no reason is known for the remainder. V and J calls and clone size are those listed in that table; D and trimming were worked out from the DNA. For this sample there are 150,000 to 200,000 clones; around 89% appear just once. The top ten constitute approximately 7.6% of the sample.

This receptor chain uses TRBV27 and TRBJ1-3; 7 of the junction bases match TRBD1. Sequences were obtained from PBMCs or T cells enriched from blood (not recorded which). The source is a woman younger than 35 who had recovered from COVID-19. At the DNA level, the sequence is TGTGCCAGCAGGCTGACAGGGGGAAACACCATATATTTT. It encodes CASRLTGGNTIYF.